Reported below is one T cell receptor (beta chain). The CDR3 sequence is 15 residues long. Trimming at V came to 1 base and at J to 6 bases, leaving 9 bases not matched to a gene. From germline, CDR1 is LGHDT and CDR2 YNNKEL (reference sequence). The sample comes from a study of blood T cell repertoires in COVID-19. Study-level information: The analysed material was cDNA or gDNA that came from T cells, B-cell-depleted T cells, or PBMCs.

Original methodology: Nucleated cell number was recorded as an estimate derived from reference gene primer amplification. Data came from immunoSEQ multiplex PCR; TCRdb stores just in-frame clones and leaves some out. V, J and clone size are taken as reported in that table, and D and trimming were inferred from the DNA itself. The data contain roughly 200,000 clones, more than 80% of them singletons. The chain combines TRBV3-1 (or the pseudogene TRBV3-2) with TRBJ2-7; 7 bases fit TRBD1. Sequenced input: peripheral blood. The receptor was derived from a woman in her 40s with COVID-19, enrolled during active disease. Here the CDR3 reads CASSQGVRGKSEQYF. The CDR3 DNA reads TGTGCCAGCAGCCAAGGTGTCAGGGGGAAGAGCGAGCAGTACTTC.